These 29 T cell receptor beta chains came from one sample sequenced in a study of cytomegalovirus exposure and HLA in healthy donors. The primer mix had 60 Vbeta and 13 Jbeta primers. The method was immunoSEQ multiplex PCR; TCRdb's version includes in-frame clones alone and lacks a portion of them. The sample lists about 190,000 clones; over 70% were seen once. The specimen was PBMCs. The receptors were sampled from a woman between 18 and 29 years old in good health and CMV-seronegative.

The V call is TRBV19, the J call TRBJ1-2; weak D call: TRBD1 (5 bases). V dropped 7 bases and J dropped 4 bases, with 13 bases sitting between them. Germline V gives CDR1 LNHDA, CDR2 SQIVND (reference sequence). CDR3 length: 13 residues. The chain's CDR3 is CASKNSGGYGYTF. CDR3 bases: TGTGCCAGTAAGAACAGCGGGGGCTATGGCTACACCTTC.

J is TRBJ1-5 and V is TRBV6-1; D may be TRBD1 (6 bases). CDR1 MNHNS and CDR2 SASEGT come from the germline V gene. Trimming pared 5 bases from V and 7 bases from J, leaving 15 bases between. This CDR3 contains 14 residues. The CDR3 sequence is CASSPNREGQPQHF. In DNA, the CDR3 is TGTGCCAGCAGTCCGAACAGGGAGGGGCAGCCCCAGCATTTT.

J is TRBJ1-6 and V is TRBV6-4; D is ambiguous. V lost 5 bases, J lost 0 bases, and 11 bases lay in between. The length of the CDR3 is 16 residues. Germline-derived CDR1 and CDR2 are MRHNA and SNTAGT. In DNA, the CDR3 is TGTGCCAGCAGTCTAGGTGGCAGCTCCTATAATTCACCCCTCCACTTT. Amino acids: CASSLGGSSYNSPLHF.

This clone showed up just a few times. The V call is TRBV18, the J call TRBJ2-7; 8 nucleotides agree with TRBD2. The CDR3 has 14 residues. Germline loops: CDR1 KGHSH, CDR2 LQKENI. V was pared by 2 bases and J by 4 bases, with 4 bases of the junction left unmatched. The CDR3 spells CASSPSGTSYEQYF. CDR3 coding DNA: TGTGCCAGCTCACCATCAGGGACTAGTTACGAGCAGTACTTC.

The rearrangement joins TRBV7-2 to TRBJ2-3; 7 bases line up with TRBD2. Germline V lookup: CDR1 SGHTA, CDR2 FQGNSA. The V segment lost 11 bases and the J segment 4 bases; nucleotides outside the gene matches: 6. This CDR3 comprises 12 residues. The CDR3 loop reads CASGGRADTQYF. The CDR3 DNA is TGTGCCTCGGGAGGCCGGGCAGATACGCAGTATTTT.

The J gene is TRBJ2-2, the V gene TRBV19; possibly TRBD1 for D (6 bases). Trimming stripped 4 bases from V and 3 bases from J, with 21 bases between. CDR1 and CDR2 from the germline V gene are LNHDA and SQIVND (reference sequence). The CDR3 has 18 amino acids. CDR3 in DNA: TGTGCCAGTAGTAAGGGCATCTTTCAGGGGCGGGACACCGGGGAGCTGTTTTTT. This gives the protein CASSKGIFQGRDTGELFF.

This chain joins TRBV5-1 and TRBJ2-3; maybe TRBD2 (5 bases). Trimming stripped 3 bases from V and 3 bases from J, with 17 bases between. This CDR3 has 16 residues. The germline gives CDR1 SGHRS, CDR2 YFSETQ. The CDR3 DNA is TGCGCCAGCAGCTCCTATGCCGAGGGCCGAACAGATACGCAGTATTTT. This gives the protein CASSSYAEGRTDTQYF.

This clone was seen a single time. The chain combines TRBV7-3 with TRBJ1-1, with D possibly being TRBD1 (6 bases). V shed 2 bases and J shed 4 bases, with 17 bases lying between them. This CDR3 region has 16 residues. In germline, CDR1 is SGHTA, CDR2 FQGTGA. The CDR3 loop is CASSLAGNREGTEAFF. Here the CDR3 DNA reads TGTGCCAGCAGCTTAGCGGGGAACAGGGAGGGCACTGAAGCTTTCTTT.

This clone was seen a handful of times. The gene calls are TRBV18 and TRBJ1-1; D gene ambiguous. Trimming pared 2 bases from V and 5 bases from J, leaving 12 bases between. CDR1 KGHSH and CDR2 LQKENI come from the germline V gene. The CDR3 loop spans 14 amino acids. As DNA, the CDR3 is TGTGCCAGCTCACCAGAGGCGGTTGGGACTGAAGCTTTCTTT. Amino acid sequence: CASSPEAVGTEAFF. Supplemented by reference TRBV18 and TRBJ1-1, the full variable domain reads NAGVMQNPRHLVRRRGQEARLRCSPMKGHSHVYWYRQLPEEGLKFMVYLQKENIIDESGMPKERFSAEFPKEGPSILRIQQVVRGDSAAYFCASSPEAVGTEAFFGQGTRLTVV.

This CDR3 is CASSPSTSGGGGNEQFF. The CDR3 DNA reads TGCGCCAGCAGCCCGTCGACTAGCGGGGGGGGTGGCAATGAGCAGTTCTTC. This sequence joins TRBV5-1 and TRBJ2-1, with 14 bases aligning to TRBD2. Germline-derived CDR1 and CDR2 are SGHRS and YFSETQ. The CDR3 is 17 amino acids. The J segment lost 6 bases and the V segment lost 4 bases, leaving 9 bases of the junction unmatched.

The chain links TRBV5-1 to TRBJ2-3; 8 bases align to TRBD1. The CDR3 sequence is 15 residues long. Germline CDR1 SGHRS, CDR2 YFSETQ. V lost 4 bases to trimming and J lost 4 bases; unmatched junction nucleotides: 8. The CDR3 sequence: CASSTGQGLADTQYF. DNA of the CDR3: TGCGCCAGCAGCACCGGACAGGGTTTGGCAGATACGCAGTATTTT.

The chain combines TRBV7-2 with TRBJ1-2; D is unresolved. Germline V lookup: CDR1 SGHTA, CDR2 FQGNSA. This CDR3 has 15 amino acids. The V and J ends lost 0 bases and 4 bases respectively, with 12 bases between them. CDR3 in DNA: TGTGCCAGCAGCTTAGCGGGGAGTAAGATCTATGGCTACACCTTC. It is translated as CASSLAGSKIYGYTF.

This clone was seen a handful of times. The chain couples TRBV7-9 to TRBJ2-1, with D maybe TRBD2 (6 bases). Per germline, CDR1 SEHNR and CDR2 FQNEAQ (reference sequence). V lost 6 bases and J lost 2, with 11 bases in between. The CDR3 loop spans 14 amino acids. This CDR3 reads CASRGGQTYNEQFF. The CDR3 DNA is TGTGCCAGCAGGGGAGGACAAACCTACAATGAGCAGTTCTTC.

The J gene is TRBJ1-4, the V gene TRBV27; perhaps TRBD1 as D (6 bases). Germline V gene sequence: CDR1 MNHEY, CDR2 SMNVEV (reference sequence). Deletions cut 0 bases from V and 6 bases from J, with 11 bases between. This CDR3 comprises 15 residues. CDR3 sequence: CASSLSQGGYEKLFF. The DNA for the CDR3 is TGTGCCAGCAGTTTATCACAGGGTGGCTATGAAAAACTGTTTTTT.

The V gene is TRBV6-4, the J gene TRBJ2-1; 11 bases are a match to TRBD2. Unmatched junction bases numbered 6, after V lost 6 bases and J lost 5 bases. The CDR3 length is 15 residues. Germline lookup yields CDR1 MRHNA and CDR2 SNTAGT. CDR3 in amino acids: CASSQLAGADNEQFF. CDR3 nucleotide sequence: TGTGCCAGCAGCCAACTAGCGGGGGCAGACAATGAGCAGTTCTTC.

This chain links TRBV5-6 with TRBJ2-1, with 7 bases fitting TRBD2. After removal of 4 bases from V and 4 bases from J, the junction contained 11 bases not matched to a gene. The CDR3 sequence is 16 residues long. Germline values: CDR1 SGHDT, CDR2 YYEEEE. As DNA, the CDR3 is TGTGCCAGCAGCGGGGGGGTAGGGAGTGGTTACAATGAGCAGTTCTTC. It encodes CASSGGVGSGYNEQFF.

The rearrangement links TRBV11-3 to TRBJ2-1; no clear D. V was trimmed by 0 bases and J by 7 bases, leaving 7 bases between them. From germline, CDR1 is SGHNT and CDR2 YENEEA. The CDR3 sequence is 13 residues long. Written as DNA, the CDR3 is TGTGCCAGCAGCTTAGAGGCCCCAAATGAGCAGTTCTTC. Its protein is CASSLEAPNEQFF.

V and J are TRBV2 and TRBJ1-1; D remains unclear. The CDR3 totals 14 residues. CDR1 is SNHLY and CDR2 is FYNNEI in the germline V gene. V was clipped by 10 bases and J by 2 bases, with 17 bases between them. Here the CDR3 DNA reads TGTGCCACCCATTTGGCGGGAATTAACACTGAAGCTTTCTTT. The encoded protein is CATHLAGINTEAFF. The complete variable domain, with remaining parts taken from reference TRBV2 and TRBJ1-1, reads EPEVTQTPSHQVTQMGQEVILRCVPISNHLYFYWYRQILGQKVEFLVSFYNNEISEKSEIFDDQFSVERPDGSNFTLKIRSTKLEDSAMYFCATHLAGINTEAFFGQGTRLTVV.

The chain employs TRBV4-2 and TRBJ1-5; D is perhaps TRBD1 (6 bases). The CDR3 runs 13 residues. V was pared by 4 bases and J by 7 bases, with 11 bases between. Germline CDR1 and CDR2: LGHNA and YNFKEQ. The DNA for the CDR3 is TGTGCCAGCAGCCCGGACAGTGAGCAGCCCCAGCATTTT. Translating it yields CASSPDSEQPQHF.

The chain is built from TRBV15 and TRBJ1-5; tentatively, D is TRBD1 (6 bases). The V end was cut by 2 bases, the J end by 1 base, with 12 bases between. Germline V gives CDR1 LNHNV, CDR2 YYDKDF (reference sequence). This CDR3 contains 16 residues. The CDR3 nucleotides read TGTGCCACCAGCAGAACCGGGACATTAAGCAATCAGCCCCAGCATTTT. It encodes CATSRTGTLSNQPQHF.

The DNA for the CDR3 is TGTGCCAGCAGTTACGGCCCTCACTATGGCTACACCTTC. Its protein is CASSYGPHYGYTF. V usage is TRBV6-5 and J usage is TRBJ1-2; no clear D. Germline values: CDR1 MNHEY, CDR2 SVGAGI. V lost 2 bases and J lost 3, with 7 bases in between. The CDR3 loop spans 13 amino acids.

The rearrangement joins TRBV29-1 to TRBJ2-1; D is undetermined. The CDR3 consists of 13 residues. Germline-derived CDR1 and CDR2 are SQVTM and ANQGSEA. V lost 4 bases to trimming and J lost 5 bases, with 12 bases between them. The CDR3 DNA follows: TGCAGCGTTGGAGGTGTCGGCCACAATGAGCAGTTCTTC. Translated: CSVGGVGHNEQFF.

The chain is built from TRBV27 and TRBJ1-5, with D unclear. Trimming took 1 base from V and 5 from J, leaving 6 bases between them. The CDR3 sequence is 13 residues long. Germline loops: CDR1 MNHEY, CDR2 SMNVEV (reference sequence). CDR3 bases: TGTGCCAGCAGTTTATTGGGAGATCAGCCCCAGCATTTT. Translated, it gives CASSLLGDQPQHF.

This clone was recorded once. The J gene is TRBJ1-2, the V gene TRBV6-1; TRBD1 matches at 11 bases. Trimming removed 3 bases from V and 4 bases from J; junction bases left unmatched: 7. Germline assignment: CDR1 MNHNS and CDR2 SASEGT. This CDR3 is built from 16 residues. CDR3 sequence (DNA): TGTGCCAGCAGTGACGGGACAGGGGGGAGACTCTATGGCTACACCTTC. Its protein is CASSDGTGGRLYGYTF.

This clone was seen a single time. The CDR3 is CASRSTDTEAFF. The DNA of the CDR3 is TGCGCCAGCAGGTCGACAGACACTGAAGCTTTCTTT. The chain recombines TRBV5-1 with TRBJ1-1, with a possible D match to TRBD1 (5 bases). Per germline, CDR1 SGHRS and CDR2 YFSETQ. The CDR3 is 12 amino acids. V was pared by 5 bases and J by 3 bases, with 8 bases between.

The chain links TRBV7-3 to TRBJ1-6; 8 positions agree with TRBD1. The CDR3 consists of 15 residues. Unmatched junction bases numbered 10, after V lost 5 bases and J lost 10 bases. The V gene's germline CDR1 is SGHTA and CDR2 FQGTGA. The DNA of the CDR3 is TGTGCCAGCAGCCCCGACCCGACAGGGGCCTCACCCCTCCACTTT. Translated: CASSPDPTGASPLHF. The full variable domain, its missing parts supplied by reference TRBV7-3 and TRBJ1-6, is GAGVSQTPSNKVTEKGKYVELRCDPISGHTALYWYRQSLGQGPEFLIYFQGTGAADDSGLPNDRFFAVRPEGSVSTLKIQRTERGDSAVYLCASSPDPTGASPLHFGNGTRLTVT.

J is TRBJ1-1 and V is TRBV29-1; D call uncertain. V was clipped by 4 bases and J by 4 bases, with 13 bases between them. This CDR3 contains 13 residues. The germline gives CDR1 SQVTM, CDR2 ANQGSEA. CDR3 DNA: TGCAGCGTTGGGTCCCGGTGGAGCACTGAAGCTTTCTTT. It specifies CSVGSRWSTEAFF.

As for this clone: Sequence at one end of the junction differs from germline and may be a read error. The chain couples TRBV7-9 to TRBJ1-1, with no clear D. This CDR3 contains 13 residues. CDR1 is SEHNR and CDR2 is FQNEAQ in the germline V gene (reference sequence). The CDR3 here is CSSSLDFRDEAFF. The CDR3 DNA reads TGTTCCAGCAGCTTAGACTTCCGGGATGAAGCTTTCTTT.

This clone occurred once. The CDR3 DNA follows: TGCGCCAGCAGTGAGTCGTCCCCGGGTTTGAACACTGAAGCTTTCTTT. Translated, it gives CASSESSPGLNTEAFF. This chain links TRBV10-2 with TRBJ1-1; no reliable D call. This CDR3 has 16 residues. Germline V gives CDR1 WSHSY, CDR2 SAAADI. The V gene lost 0 bases and the J gene lost 0 bases, with 11 bases spanning the gap.